This TCR beta chain was identified in a study of blood T cell repertoires in COVID-19. The germline V gene encodes CDR1 MDHEN and CDR2 SYDVKM. V dropped 6 bases and J dropped 5 bases, with 7 bases sitting between them. This CDR3 is built from 11 residues. As handled by the study authors: The assay estimated nucleated cells by amplifying reference gene primers. Some clones are missing from TCRdb's copy, which holds only in-frame ones; the method was immunoSEQ multiplex PCR. V, J and clone size reflect that table, while D and trimming were determined from the DNA. This sample has 80,000 to 100,000 clones, with more than 70% found just once.

This chain links TRBV28 with TRBJ1-2; no definite D call. Input material: peripheral blood. This sequence originates from a woman of 80 years or more in a cohort sampled during active or convalescent COVID-19. For the CDR3, the DNA is TGTGCCAGCAGCCGGTCGTATGGCTACACCTTC. Translated: CASSRSYGYTF.